Given below is one TCR beta chain in context. Its antigen is not known. The entry originates in a study of cytomegalovirus exposure and HLA in healthy donors. At the level of the study: Out of about 180 million T cells, an earlier analysis found around 120 million unique TCR beta sequences in total. Findings of the study overall: A missense DCLRE1C variant was associated with V- and J-gene trimming of TCR beta chains in a later analysis, and an independent cohort replicated the association.

PCR amplification relied on 60 Vbeta primers (plus 13 Jbeta primers). TCRdb keeps only in-frame clones here, not all; method: immunoSEQ multiplex PCR. The sample yields over 150,000 clones, 85% seen once. CDR1 and CDR2 (germline): SGHRS, YFSETQ. The CDR3 is 12 amino acids. V lost 4 bases to trimming and J lost 0 bases, with 4 bases between them. This chain connects TRBV5-1 to TRBJ2-5; no clear D gene. Input material: PBMCs. This TCR was recovered from a boy between 2 and 10 years old in good health and CMV-seronegative. The CDR3 loop reads CASSQDQETQYF. The CDR3 DNA follows: TGCGCCAGCAGCCAGGACCAAGAGACCCAGTACTTC.